The rows below give T cell receptor beta chains drawn from one sample of a study of blood T cell repertoires in COVID-19. TCRdb's table, derived via immunoSEQ multiplex PCR, lists solely in-frame clones and lacks some. This sample has around 94,000 clones, with about 82% found just once. Material for sequencing was peripheral blood. Receptors originate from a man between 45 and 60 years old with acute or convalescent COVID-19. Each CDR3 is given with its conserved first and last residue. Each record gives: D gene, J gene, V gene, clone size, CDR3 DNA, CDR3 protein. The D gene is left open where the match is weak. Size is stated for part of the rows, as once, few or many counts, or as a class when the clone is expanded.

TRBD1 TRBJ2-1 TRBV6-5 - TGTGCCAGCAGTTACGCCGGGACAGGGCTGTACAATGAGCAGTTCTTC CASSYAGTGLYNEQFF
TRBD1 TRBJ2-5 TRBV5-1 - TGCGCCAGCAGCTTGGTTGGGGCAGGGGGCCAAGAGACCCAGTACTTC CASSLVGAGGQETQYF
- TRBJ2-5 TRBV3-1/TRBV3-2 - TGTGCCAGCAGACCGGGGGGCGGGAGAGAGACCCAGTACTTC CASRPGGGRETQYF
TRBD1 TRBJ1-2 TRBV6-5 - TGTGCCAGCAGGCCACAGGGGAGGAATGGCTACACCTTC CASRPQGRNGYTF
TRBD1 TRBJ1-5 TRBV15 - TGTGCCACCAGCAGATCGAGGACAGGGATTAATCAGCCCCAGCATTTT CATSRSRTGINQPQHF
TRBD1 TRBJ1-5 TRBV19 - TGTGCCACTTTCGCCGGGACAGGGAATCAGCCCCAGCATTTT CATFAGTGNQPQHF
- TRBJ1-6 TRBV5-1 - TGCGCCAGCAGCTTGGTCCCTGCGGCGGATAATTCACCCCTCCACTTT CASSLVPAADNSPLHF
- TRBJ1-5 TRBV10-3 - TGTGCCATCAGTGATCAGATTAATAGCAATCAGCCCCAGCATTTT CAISDQINSNQPQHF
- TRBJ1-5 TRBV7-2 - TGTGCCAGCAGCTTAGGTTCCAGGGCCAATCAGCCCCAGCATTTT CASSLGSRANQPQHF
- TRBJ1-1 TRBV6-1 - TGTGCCAGCAGTGATGGTATAGGAGGGGCGCCGGACACTGAAGCTTTCTTT CASSDGIGGAPDTEAFF
- TRBJ1-1 TRBV7-9 - TGTGCCAGCAGCTTAGTTAAACGAGGGCAGTCGGTCGCTGAAGCTTTCTTT CASSLVKRGQSVAEAFF
- TRBJ2-1 TRBV6-5 - TGTGCCAGCAGTTACGGAGTCAGGGATGAGCAGTTCTTC CASSYGVRDEQFF
TRBD1 TRBJ2-3 TRBV9 - TGTGCCAGCAGCCAACAGGGGGCGGCAGATACGCAGTATTTT CASSQQGAADTQYF
TRBD1 TRBJ1-3 TRBV7-8 - TGTGCCAGCAGCTTAGCCGCCAGGGGGAGCTCTGGAAACACCATATATTTT CASSLAARGSSGNTIYF
- TRBJ2-3 TRBV6-5 - TGTGCCAGCAGTCTAACGGAGGGGGCACAGACAACGCAGTATTTT CASSLTEGAQTTQYF
TRBD1 TRBJ2-7 TRBV11-2 - TGTGCCAGCAGCCACGACAGGGTCTACGAGCAGTACTTC CASSHDRVYEQYF
- TRBJ1-1 TRBV4-3 - TGCGCCAGCAGCCAAGGCGGGGGGGCTTCGCCTGAAGCTTTCTTT CASSQGGGASPEAFF
TRBD2 TRBJ2-5 TRBV6-2/TRBV6-3 - TGTGCCAGCAGTTACGTAGCGGGATCCTTTGAGACCCAGTACTTC CASSYVAGSFETQYF
- TRBJ1-3 TRBV4-1 once TGCGCCAGCAGCCTCACAGCCGTCTCTGGAAACACCATATATTTT CASSLTAVSGNTIYF
TRBD1 TRBJ1-4 TRBV6-5 - TGTGCCAGCATCAGGACAGGCCTGAATGAAAAACTGTTTTTT CASIRTGLNEKLFF
TRBD1 TRBJ2-5 TRBV5-1 - TGCGCCAGCAGCTCTGGGGGGACAGGGGAGTTAGAGACCCAGTACTTC CASSSGGTGELETQYF
- TRBJ2-2 TRBV10-3 once TGTGCCATCAGTGGAGCGGCAGGTCGGACCGGGGAGCTGTTTTTT CAISGAAGRTGELFF
- TRBJ2-7 TRBV27 once TGTGCCAGCAGTCTCTCCGGAGGGTACGAGCAGTACTTC CASSLSGGYEQYF
- TRBJ1-1 TRBV29-1 - TGCAGCGTTGGGCGGGGGTCGCCTGAAGCTTTCTTT CSVGRGSPEAFF
TRBD2 TRBJ2-2 TRBV10-2 - TGCGCCAGCAGTAAGCGGGAGGGGTCGAACACCGGGGAGCTGTTTTTT CASSKREGSNTGELFF
TRBD1 TRBJ1-1 TRBV6-5 - TGTGCCAGCACCAACACTTTCAGGGGGACCACTGAAGCTTTCTTT CASTNTFRGTTEAFF
TRBD1 TRBJ2-3 TRBV27 - TGTGCCAGCAGTTCGGGACAGGGACGAAATACGCAGTATTTT CASSSGQGRNTQYF
- TRBJ2-1 TRBV7-2 - TGTGCCAGTCGAAACGGGGGCTCCTACAATGAGCAGTTCTTC CASRNGGSYNEQFF
- TRBJ2-3 TRBV5-5 - TGTGCCAGCAGCCCCAGTTATACGCAGTATTTT CASSPSYTQYF
TRBD1 TRBJ2-7 TRBV6-5 - TGTGCCAGCACCCCGGGACAGGGTCCCTACGAGCAGTACTTC CASTPGQGPYEQYF
TRBD1 TRBJ2-7 TRBV7-6 - TGTGCCAGCAGCGTCCGACAGGGAACGGAGCAGTACTTC CASSVRQGTEQYF